The 11 T cell receptor beta chains listed next were all sequenced from one sample in a study of T cell repertoires in cytomegalovirus infection. One entry per CDR3 protein, called by TCRdb with MiXCR from the reads. The table has roughly 500,000 distinct CDR3 sequences, 11% seen once. The source material was PBMCs. The receptor source for this set is a human donor in good health (CMV status not recorded). Some clones in this sample may be carry-over from other donors' samples.

This clonotype was observed a handful of times. The rearrangement links TRBV14 to TRBJ2-7; D not certain. CDR3 length equals 14 residues. Germline V gives CDR1 SGHDN, CDR2 FVKESK. The V end was cut by 2 bases, the J end by 0 bases, with 8 bases between. The DNA of the CDR3 is TGTGCCAGCAGCCAAAACTGGGGCTCCTACGAGCAGTACTTC. Residues: CASSQNWGSYEQYF.

This clonotype was counted only a few times. The rearrangement uses TRBV20-1 and TRBJ2-7; D remains unclear. Looked up from germline, CDR1 is DFQATT and CDR2 is SNEGSKA (reference sequence). The CDR3 is 16 amino acids. The V gene lost 0 bases and the J gene lost 2 bases, with 17 bases spanning the gap. Here the CDR3 DNA reads TGCAGTGCTAGAGATCTTTACGGAGTCACCACCTACGAGCAGTACTTC. It specifies CSARDLYGVTTYEQYF.

V is TRBV12-3 or TRBV12-4 and J is TRBJ1-1; D not certain. This CDR3 comprises 15 residues. V lost 5 bases, J lost 8 bases, and 21 bases lay in between. The CDR3 DNA sequence: TGTGCCAGCAGTCCCGGGTATTTGGTCCAAACAGAAGCTTTCTTT. Residues: CASSPGYLVQTEAFF.

In this sample, this clonotype turned up many times. The rearrangement links TRBV7-9 to TRBJ1-6; possibly TRBD1 for D (6 bases). Germline V gives CDR1 SEHNR, CDR2 FQNEAQ (reference sequence). V was cut by 5 bases and J by 7 bases, with 12 bases left in between. This CDR3 is built from 14 residues. CDR3 amino acids: CASSRDIGNSPLHF. The DNA for the CDR3 is TGTGCCAGCAGCCGGGACATTGGCAATTCACCCCTCCACTTT.

In its sample, this clonotype was seen a few times. This chain uses TRBV20-1 with TRBJ2-5; a weak D match, TRBD2 (6 bases). Germline V gene data show CDR1 as DFQATT and CDR2 as SNEGSKA (reference sequence). V was shortened by 3 bases and J by 2 bases, with 19 bases between the two germline ends. This CDR3 has 16 residues. The CDR3 sequence is CSARAKGRIIQETQYF. CDR3 nucleotide sequence: TGCAGTGCTAGGGCAAAAGGGAGGATCATACAAGAGACCCAGTACTTC.

This clonotype was detected many times. The rearrangement links TRBV27 to TRBJ2-4; D possibly matches TRBD1 or TRBD2 (6 bases each). Germline CDR1 reads MNHEY; CDR2 reads SMNVEV (reference sequence). Trimming cost V 8 bases and J 6 bases, with 17 bases left between them. The CDR3 sequence is 14 residues long. The CDR3 sequence is CASRKGGVINIQYF. The CDR3 nucleotides read TGTGCCAGCCGGAAGGGGGGTGTAATAAACATTCAGTACTTC.

At least ten counts were recorded for this clonotype. This chain links TRBV7-2 with TRBJ2-7; 8 nucleotides match TRBD1. Germline-derived CDR1 and CDR2 are SGHTA and FQGNSA. This CDR3 has 15 amino acids. J gave up 4 bases and V 1 base, and 6 bases lay outside the gene matches. The CDR3 DNA reads as TGTGCCAGCAGCTTAGGACAGGGGACCTATTACGAGCAGTACTTC. It encodes CASSLGQGTYYEQYF.

This clonotype was detected ten times or more. The CDR3 DNA reads TGTGCCAGCAGCTTTTCGACAGTAAAAAACATTCAGTACTTC. This encodes CASSFSTVKNIQYF. V usage is TRBV7-9 and J usage is TRBJ2-4; possibly TRBD1 for D (5 bases). V was trimmed by 3 bases and J by 4 bases, leaving 10 bases between them. This CDR3 is built from 14 residues. CDR1 is SEHNR, CDR2 FQNEAQ, per germline (reference sequence).

The chain carries TRBV10-3 and TRBJ2-1; TRBD2 matches at 10 bases. The V and J ends lost 7 bases and 4 bases, in that order; junction bases with no gene match: 4. CDR1 is ENHRY and CDR2 is SYGVKD in the germline V gene. This CDR3 region has 14 residues. CDR3 protein: CAITGTSEYNEQFF. In DNA form, the CDR3 reads TGTGCCATCACCGGGACTAGCGAGTACAATGAGCAGTTCTTC.

This clonotype was observed once. This rearrangement joins TRBV5-4 to TRBJ2-5; 12 bases match TRBD2. V gave up 4 bases and J gave up 5 bases; unmatched junction bases: 9. Per the germline V gene, CDR1 is SGHNT and CDR2 is YYREEE (reference sequence). The CDR3 has 16 residues. CDR3: CASSPKTSGGRETQYF. The CDR3 DNA is TGTGCCAGCAGCCCGAAGACTAGCGGGGGCAGGGAGACCCAGTACTTC.

This clonotype was observed at least ten times. This chain links TRBV7-8 with TRBJ2-7; 9 bases line up with TRBD1. V lost 4 bases and J lost 2; bases outside the gene matches: 12. CDR1 and CDR2 (germline): SGHVS, FQNEAQ. The CDR3 loop spans 17 amino acids. The CDR3 DNA sequence: TGTGCCAGCAGCTCAGGTAGGGCCTGGGACAGGGCCTACGAGCAGTACTTC. Its translation: CASSSGRAWDRAYEQYF.